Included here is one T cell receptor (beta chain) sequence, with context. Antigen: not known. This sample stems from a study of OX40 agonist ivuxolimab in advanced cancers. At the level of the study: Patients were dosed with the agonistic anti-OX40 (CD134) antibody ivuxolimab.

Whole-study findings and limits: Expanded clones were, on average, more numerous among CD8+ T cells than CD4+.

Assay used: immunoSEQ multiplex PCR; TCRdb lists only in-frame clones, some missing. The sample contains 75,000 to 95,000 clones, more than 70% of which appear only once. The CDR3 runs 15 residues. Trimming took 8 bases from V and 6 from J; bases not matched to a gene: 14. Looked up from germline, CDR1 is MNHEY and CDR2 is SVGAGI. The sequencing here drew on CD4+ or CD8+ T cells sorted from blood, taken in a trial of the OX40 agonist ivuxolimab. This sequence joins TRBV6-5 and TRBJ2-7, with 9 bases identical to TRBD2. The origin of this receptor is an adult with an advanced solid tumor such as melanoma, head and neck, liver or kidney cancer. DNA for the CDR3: TGTGCCAGCCGTCGGAGAGGCCTAGCGGGACTCGAGCAGTACTTC. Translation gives CASRRRGLAGLEQYF.